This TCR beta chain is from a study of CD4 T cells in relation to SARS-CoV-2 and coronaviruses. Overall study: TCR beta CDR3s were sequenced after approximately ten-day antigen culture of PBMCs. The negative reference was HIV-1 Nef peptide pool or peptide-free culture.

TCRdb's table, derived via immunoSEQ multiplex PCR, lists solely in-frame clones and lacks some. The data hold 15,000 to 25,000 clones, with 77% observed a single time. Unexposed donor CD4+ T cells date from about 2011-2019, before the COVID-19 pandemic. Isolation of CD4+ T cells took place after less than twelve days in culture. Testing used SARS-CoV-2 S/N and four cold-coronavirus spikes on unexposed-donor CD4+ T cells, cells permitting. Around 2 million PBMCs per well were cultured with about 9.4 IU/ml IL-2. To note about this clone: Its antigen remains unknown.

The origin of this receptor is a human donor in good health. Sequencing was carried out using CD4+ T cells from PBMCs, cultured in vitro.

In DNA form, the CDR3 reads TGTGCCAGCAGTCCGTCAGCGGGAGTAAGAGAGACCCAGTACTTC. Its protein product is CASSPSAGVRETQYF. This chain joins TRBV28 and TRBJ2-5; 8 positions match TRBD2. The CDR3 extends over 15 amino acids. The V gene's germline CDR1 is MDHEN and CDR2 SYDVKM. Trimming took 5 bases from V and 4 from J; bases not matched to a gene: 9.